This T cell receptor (beta chain) was captured in a study of T cells after yellow fever vaccination. The study's findings and limits: Among primary-vaccination clones, most reappeared after the booster, at just under 98% for CD4 and approximately 88% for CD8.

The sample holds a few counts of this clonotype. No antigen is known for it. TCRdb called the 5' RACE reads again in MiXCR, with one record for every CDR3 protein. The top ten hold under 15% of the sample, which has about 630,000 distinct CDR3 sequences, roughly an eighth seen once. Sequenced here: PBMCs, sampled on the day of the yellow fever booster vaccination. This sequence was found in a man aged 25 to 45 who received the YFV17D yellow fever vaccine.

CDR3: CASSILQSTPVSEQYF. CDR3 nucleotides: TGTGCCAGTAGTATTCTCCAGTCAACCCCTGTAAGCGAGCAGTACTTC. The rearrangement uses TRBV19 and TRBJ2-7; D not certain. CDR3 length equals 16 residues. Per the germline V gene, CDR1 is LNHDA and CDR2 is SQIVND (reference sequence). V was cut by 3 bases and J by 6 bases, with 21 bases left in between.